This TCR beta chain was recorded in a study of CD8+ T cells in alopecia areata. Study-level results: Scalp sequencing captures resident alphabeta T cells of normal skin too. Alopecia totalis/universalis scalp especially showed more expanded CD8+ clones than normal scalp.

Trimming removed 5 bases from V and 4 bases from J; junction bases left unmatched: 7. CDR3 length: 16 residues. CDR1 and CDR2 (germline): SSHAT, FNYEAQ (reference sequence). Researchers took lesional scalp punch biopsies and peripheral blood from people who were alopecia areata patients. The authors extracted RNA and reverse transcribed it into cDNA as the sequencing template. Produced via immunoSEQ multiplex PCR; TCRdb's table is partial and in-frame only. The sample yields just over 30,000 clones, approximately 56% seen once. Comment on this clone: Its specificity is not known.

The sequence was collected from a human donor with alopecia areata. Material for sequencing was NKG2D-high CD8+ T cells sorted from blood. The chain links TRBV7-7 to TRBJ2-1; TRBD2 aligns across 11 bases. The CDR3 region is CASSPLGTSGYNEQFF. Written as DNA, the CDR3 is TGTGCCAGCAGCCCACTGGGGACTAGCGGTTACAATGAGCAGTTCTTC. The full variable domain, rest sourced from reference TRBV7-7 and TRBJ2-1, is GAGVSQSPRYKVTKRGQDVTLRCDPISSHATLYWYQQALGQGPEFLTYFNYEAQPDKSGLPSDRFSAERPEGSISTLTIQRTEQRDSAMYRCASSPLGTSGYNEQFFGPGTRLTVL.